This T cell receptor (beta chain) was profiled in a study of cytomegalovirus exposure and HLA in healthy donors. Points from the study as a whole: Immune exposure was documented only through CMV serostatus. Most TCR sequences were uncommon, yet certain public TCRs appeared in many donors. In most subjects, TCR beta sequences reportedly gave accurate predictions of HLA-A and HLA-B alleles.

The PCR used 60 Vbeta and 13 Jbeta primers. Clones were read by immunoSEQ multiplex PCR, and TCRdb kept only the in-frame ones, dropping some. The table has some 200,000 clones, 80% to 85% seen once. Donors likely had unrecorded immune exposures despite being nominally healthy when sampled. Remarks on this clone: The antigen is undetermined.

This CDR3 contains 14 residues. Trimming stripped 2 bases from V and 3 bases from J, with 9 bases between. Germline-derived CDR1 and CDR2 are SGHVS and FQNEAQ. Sequences were obtained from PBMCs. The chain combines TRBV7-8 with TRBJ2-3; perhaps TRBD2 as D (5 bases). The TCR was taken from a man aged 40-50 years in good health and CMV-seropositive. The CDR3 loop reads CASSLLRETDTQYF. The CDR3 DNA reads as TGTGCCAGCAGCTTACTGAGGGAAACAGATACGCAGTATTTT. The whole variable domain, remainder taken from reference TRBV7-8 and TRBJ2-3, is GAGVSQSPRYKVAKRGQDVALRCDPISGHVSLFWYQQALGQGPEFLTYFQNEAQLDKSGLPSDRFFAERPEGSVSTLKIQRTQQEDSAVYLCASSLLRETDTQYFGPGTRLTVL.